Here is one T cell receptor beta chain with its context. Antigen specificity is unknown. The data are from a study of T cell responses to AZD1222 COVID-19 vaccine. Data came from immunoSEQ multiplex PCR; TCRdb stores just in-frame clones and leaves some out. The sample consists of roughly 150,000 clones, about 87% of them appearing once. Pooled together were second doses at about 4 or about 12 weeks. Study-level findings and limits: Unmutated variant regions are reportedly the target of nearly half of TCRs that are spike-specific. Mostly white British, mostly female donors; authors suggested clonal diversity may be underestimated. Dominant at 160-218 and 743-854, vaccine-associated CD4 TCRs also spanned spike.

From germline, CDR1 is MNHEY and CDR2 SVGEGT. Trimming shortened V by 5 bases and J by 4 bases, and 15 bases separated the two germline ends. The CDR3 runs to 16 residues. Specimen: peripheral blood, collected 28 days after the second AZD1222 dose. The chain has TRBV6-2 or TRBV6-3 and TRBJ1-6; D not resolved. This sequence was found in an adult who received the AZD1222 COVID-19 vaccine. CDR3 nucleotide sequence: TGTGCCAGCAGTCCGGGAGGCCGAAGATATAATTCACCCCTCCACTTT. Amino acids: CASSPGGRRYNSPLHF.